Presented here are 26 T cell receptor beta chains from one specimen sequenced in a study of T cell responses to AZD1222 COVID-19 vaccine (dated by TCRdb to about 2021). Library method: the immunoSEQ multiplex PCR assay. Sourced from immuneACCESS, this table was stored by TCRdb with only in-frame sequences that have V and J called. A share of the clones is absent; for the studies checked, an unresolved V gene accounts for under half, and the remainder has no known explanation. Here the sample has about 130,000 clones; about 90% occur a single time. Around 8% of the sample is taken by the ten largest. The time point label corresponds to: baseline before first vaccination. Sequences were derived from peripheral blood, sampled on day 0 of AZD1222 vaccination. These receptor sequences come from an adult in good health.

The chain is built from TRBV12-5 and TRBJ1-1, with a weak D call TRBD1 (5 bases). The germline V and J ends were trimmed by 6 bases and 5 bases, with 10 bases remaining between them. Germline CDR1 reads LGHNT; CDR2 reads FRNRAP. This CDR3 is built from 12 residues. CDR3: CASGGGGTEAFF. CDR3 bases: TGTGCTAGTGGCGGGGGGGGAACTGAAGCTTTCTTT.

The V and J genes are TRBV5-4 and TRBJ2-2; D perhaps matches TRBD2 (6 bases). Germline values: CDR1 SGHNT, CDR2 YYREEE (reference sequence). This CDR3 spans 15 amino acids. Trimming pared 5 bases from V and 3 bases from J, leaving 14 bases between. The CDR3 protein is CASRKGGTDTGELFF. CDR3 in DNA: TGTGCCAGCAGGAAGGGTGGGACTGACACCGGGGAGCTGTTTTTT.

The V call is TRBV20-1, the J call TRBJ2-3; 13 bases agree with TRBD2. CDR1 is DFQATT, CDR2 SNEGSKA, per germline (reference sequence). The V segment lost 3 bases and the J segment 2 bases; nucleotides outside the gene matches: 8. The CDR3 length is 17 residues. The CDR3 nucleotides read TGCAGTGCTAGTTGGGGACTAGCGGGGTGGAACACAGATACGCAGTATTTT. Protein: CSASWGLAGWNTDTQYF.

The rearrangement joins TRBV7-9 to TRBJ2-1; D gene unclear. Germline V CDR1 and CDR2: SEHNR, FQNEAQ (reference sequence). CDR3 length: 14 residues. V lost 1 base and J 4 bases, leaving 8 bases between the germline ends. The DNA of the CDR3 is TGTGCCAGCAGCTTAGGGGCACCATACAATGAGCAGTTCTTC. Residues: CASSLGAPYNEQFF. Complete variable domain (other parts from reference TRBV7-9 and TRBJ2-1): DTGVSQNPRHKITKRGQNVTFRCDPISEHNRLYWYRQTLGQGPEFLTYFQNEAQLEKSRLLSDRFSAERPKGSFSTLEIQRTEQGDSAMYLCASSLGAPYNEQFFGPGTRLTVL.

The chain is built from TRBV3-1 (or the pseudogene TRBV3-2) and TRBJ1-4, with D possibly matching TRBD1 (6 bases). Trimming left V 4 bases short and J 8 bases short, with 20 bases between. This CDR3 region has 16 residues. Germline V gives CDR1 LGHDT, CDR2 YNNKEL (reference sequence). The CDR3 protein is CASSRLQGSSGEKLFF. CDR3 in DNA: TGTGCCAGCAGCCGCTTACAGGGCTCAAGTGGCGAAAAACTGTTTTTT.

This chain joins TRBV7-2 and TRBJ1-2, with no clear D. Germline V gene sequence: CDR1 SGHTA, CDR2 FQGNSA. This CDR3 region has 13 residues. With 3 bases removed from V and 4 bases from J, the gap between germline ends came to 9 bases. The CDR3 reads CASSLLQLYGYTF. Written as DNA, the CDR3 is TGTGCCAGCAGCTTGCTACAGCTCTATGGCTACACCTTC.

The J gene is TRBJ2-2, the V gene TRBV10-3; D gene unclear. Germline CDR1 ENHRY, CDR2 SYGVKD. V lost 8 bases to trimming and J lost 4 bases, with 17 bases between them. The CDR3 consists of 15 residues. CDR3 amino acids: CAIYPGASFTGELFF. The CDR3 DNA is TGTGCCATCTATCCGGGCGCCTCGTTCACCGGGGAGCTGTTTTTT.

V is TRBV6-6 and J is TRBJ2-2; no definite D call. Germline loops: CDR1 MNHNY, CDR2 SVGAGI (reference sequence). The CDR3 has 13 amino acids. V was trimmed by 6 bases and J by 1 base, leaving 6 bases between them. The CDR3 nucleotides read TGTGCCAGCAGCCCGCAGAACACCGGGGAGCTGTTTTTT. As protein: CASSPQNTGELFF.

The genes are TRBV28 and TRBJ2-7; 7 bases map to TRBD2. The germline CDR1 and CDR2 sequences are MDHEN and SYDVKM. The CDR3 consists of 15 residues. The ends lost 4 bases at V and 1 base at J; junction bases unmatched: 7. CDR3 residues: CASSSSGEGSYEQYF. CDR3 nucleotides: TGTGCCAGCAGTTCAAGTGGGGAGGGGTCCTACGAGCAGTACTTC.

The chain links TRBV5-4 to TRBJ2-2, with D unresolved. This CDR3 comprises 13 residues. V was cut by 1 base and J by 5 bases, with 6 bases left in between. Germline V lookup: CDR1 SGHNT, CDR2 YYREEE (reference sequence). In DNA, the CDR3 is TGTGCCAGCAGCTTGTGGCTAACCGGGGAGCTGTTTTTT. It yields the protein CASSLWLTGELFF.

This chain links TRBV2 with TRBJ2-1; possibly TRBD1 for D (6 bases). This CDR3 contains 11 residues. Germline CDR1 and CDR2: SNHLY and FYNNEI. The CDR3 coding sequence is TGTGCGGGGGCATATTACAATGAGCAGTTCTTC. It encodes CAGAYYNEQFF.

This clone was observed a few times. The V and J genes are TRBV6-6 and TRBJ2-7; the D is unclear. Germline loops: CDR1 MNHNY, CDR2 SVGAGI (reference sequence). This CDR3 is 14 amino acids long. V lost 6 bases and J 0 bases, leaving 12 bases between the germline ends. CDR3 sequence: CASSPDIPSYEQYF. CDR3 nucleotide sequence: TGTGCCAGCAGCCCTGACATTCCCTCCTACGAGCAGTACTTC.

This chain links TRBV6-1 with TRBJ2-7; 9 nucleotides agree with TRBD1. CDR1 MNHNS and CDR2 SASEGT come from the germline V gene. The CDR3 is 19 amino acids. The J segment lost 2 bases and the V segment lost 4 bases, leaving 18 bases of the junction unmatched. The CDR3 coding sequence is TGTGCCAGCAGTGCCCCCACCGGGACAGGGATAAGATGGACCTACGAGCAGTACTTC. Translation gives CASSAPTGTGIRWTYEQYF.

In regard to this clone: The conserved phenylalanine or tryptophan normally closing the CDR3 is absent here, so this likely arose from a read error. Because the CDR3's place on the DNA is in doubt, the DNA is left out and the CDR3 is given as listed by TCRdb. The chain recombines TRBV12-3 or TRBV12-4 with TRBJ2-7; the table's D call, TRBD1, was not checked against the DNA. The CDR3 spans 12 residues, counting both ends. CDR3 amino acids: CASSSTPGQGKS.

The genes are TRBV19 and TRBJ2-5; 7 nucleotides match TRBD2. Germline-derived CDR1 and CDR2 are LNHDA and SQIVND (reference sequence). The CDR3 length is 15 residues. V trimming: 3 bases; J trimming: 2 bases; junction bases outside the gene matches: 6. The chain's CDR3 is CASSIGGGPQETQYF. CDR3 DNA sequence: TGTGCCAGTAGTATTGGCGGGGGACCTCAAGAGACCCAGTACTTC.

The chain uses TRBV6-1 and TRBJ2-3; 7 bases are a match to TRBD1. With V trimmed by 2 bases and J by 5 bases, 7 bases remained unmatched. In germline, CDR1 is MNHNS, CDR2 SASEGT. This CDR3 has 15 amino acids. The CDR3 loop reads CASSELQGIIDTQYF. CDR3 coding DNA: TGTGCCAGCAGTGAACTACAGGGGATCATAGATACGCAGTATTTT.

V gene TRBV9 combines with J gene TRBJ2-7; no reliable D call. CDR3 length: 14 amino acids. Trimming removed 1 base at V and 0 bases at J, with 8 bases between. CDR1 and CDR2 (germline): SGDLS, YYNGEE. Written as DNA, the CDR3 is TGTGCCAGCAGCGTAAGGTTCAACTCCTACGAGCAGTACTTC. Its protein product is CASSVRFNSYEQYF.

CDR3 residues: CASSLHRLSNSPLHF. The CDR3, as DNA: TGTGCCAGCAGCTTACATAGGCTGAGTAATTCACCCCTCCACTTT. This chain connects TRBV7-8 to TRBJ1-6; D remains ambiguous. CDR3 length equals 15 residues. The V and J ends lost 2 bases and 6 bases respectively, with 11 bases between them. Germline V lookup: CDR1 SGHVS, CDR2 FQNEAQ.

The chain joins TRBV19 to TRBJ2-7; D possibly matches TRBD1 or TRBD2 (5 bases each). Trimming pared 5 bases from V and 2 bases from J, leaving 13 bases between. The CDR3 has 14 residues. The germline CDR1 and CDR2 sequences are LNHDA and SQIVND (reference sequence). This CDR3 is CASSSGTGTYEQYF. CDR3 coding DNA: TGTGCCAGTAGTTCGGGGACGGGAACCTACGAGCAGTACTTC.

CDR3 bases: TGTGCCAGCAGTGAAGTAGGGTGGGGCGGTGGCTACACCTTC. Its translation: CASSEVGWGGGYTF. The chain links TRBV2 to TRBJ1-2; D perhaps matches TRBD1 (5 bases). Trimming cost V 1 base and J 7 bases, with 13 bases left between them. The CDR3 loop spans 14 amino acids. Germline-derived CDR1 and CDR2 are SNHLY and FYNNEI.

This chain uses TRBV4-1 with TRBJ2-3; TRBD2 matches 10 bases. The CDR3 loop spans 17 amino acids. The V gene end was trimmed by 0 bases and the J gene end by 3 bases; junction bases not matched to a gene: 6. Germline V gene sequence: CDR1 MGHRA, CDR2 YSYEKL. The CDR3 DNA reads TGCGCCAGCAGCCAAGAACCAGCGGGAGGGCCTACAGATACGCAGTATTTT. Translating it yields CASSQEPAGGPTDTQYF.

V gene TRBV10-3 combines with J gene TRBJ1-1, with TRBD1 identical over 11 bases. Germline CDR1 and CDR2: ENHRY and SYGVKD. The trim removed 4 bases at V and 7 bases at J, leaving 2 bases unmatched. The CDR3 sequence is 13 residues long. This CDR3 is CAISGTGGGEAFF. The CDR3 region has the DNA TGTGCCATCAGTGGGACAGGGGGCGGTGAAGCTTTCTTT.

The chain has TRBV2 and TRBJ2-3; D gene unclear. The germline V gene has CDR1 SNHLY and CDR2 FYNNEI. The CDR3 contains 16 residues. Trimming removed 8 bases at V and 2 bases at J, with 20 bases between. CDR3 sequence (DNA): TGTGCCAGCGGTGCCGCCGGCAGCGCAGTCACAGATACGCAGTATTTT. Protein product: CASGAAGSAVTDTQYF.

The V call is TRBV5-6, the J call TRBJ2-3, with 8 bases identical to TRBD2. Germline lookup yields CDR1 SGHDT and CDR2 YYEEEE. The CDR3 totals 15 residues. Germline trimming cut 4 bases from V and 2 bases from J; bases unmatched to any gene: 6. The CDR3 coding sequence is TGTGCCAGCAGCACCGCGGGGGGCTACACAGATACGCAGTATTTT. Its translation: CASSTAGGYTDTQYF.

This clone has a single count. This rearrangement joins TRBV18 to TRBJ1-4, with 10 bases matching TRBD1. This CDR3 region has 16 residues. Germline lookup yields CDR1 KGHSH and CDR2 LQKENI. V trimming: 6 bases; J trimming: 3 bases; junction bases outside the gene matches: 7. The chain's CDR3 is CASSTGTGDANEKLFF. The DNA of the CDR3 is TGTGCCAGCTCCACCGGGACAGGGGACGCTAATGAAAAACTGTTTTTT. The variable domain in full, completed from reference TRBV18 and TRBJ1-4, reads NAGVMQNPRHLVRRRGQEARLRCSPMKGHSHVYWYRQLPEEGLKFMVYLQKENIIDESGMPKERFSAEFPKEGPSILRIQQVVRGDSAAYFCASSTGTGDANEKLFFGSGTQLSVL.

This chain uses TRBV19 with TRBJ2-1; TRBD2 aligns across 12 bases. V was clipped by 5 bases and J by 1 base; unmatched bases: 3. The CDR3 loop spans 16 amino acids. Germline V lookup: CDR1 LNHDA, CDR2 SQIVND (reference sequence). DNA for the CDR3: TGTGCCAGTAGTTTAACTAGCGGGAGGTCCTACAATGAGCAGTTCTTC. It translates to CASSLTSGRSYNEQFF. Using reference TRBV19 and TRBJ2-1 for the parts outside the CDR3, the full variable domain is DGGITQSPKYLFRKEGQNVTLSCEQNLNHDAMYWYRQDPGQGLRLIYYSQIVNDFQKGDIAEGYSVSREKKESFPLTVTSAQKNPTAFYLCASSLTSGRSYNEQFFGPGTRLTVL.